The clone carrying this T cell receptor beta chain was seen ten or more times. The antigen remains unidentified. The data belong to a study of Graves' ophthalmopathy and Graves' hyperthyroidism. Overall study findings and caveats: In blood, most expanded thyroid clonotypes above 0.001 frequency were also detected.

Per the germline V gene, CDR1 is ENHRY and CDR2 is SYGVKD. CDR3 length: 14 amino acids. V shed 4 bases and J shed 3 bases, with 13 bases lying between them. Using RNA transcripts, the TCR beta CDR3 regions were amplified. RT-PCR with HTBI primers came first, then second-round multiplex PCR. TCRdb independently ran MiXCR on the multiplex PCR reads; one entry per CDR3 protein. The repertoire includes about 740,000 distinct CDR3 sequences, around 40% of them detected once, and 40% to 55% sits in the top ten. Patients with other autoimmune diseases, uncontrolled infections, pregnancy or lactation were excluded. The PBMCs had their origin in approximately 10 ml of fresh peripheral blood.

This TCR was recovered from an adult man with Graves' ophthalmopathy. Sequenced input: peripheral blood. The chain couples TRBV10-3 to TRBJ2-7; TRBD2 is a possible D gene (6 bases). This chain's CDR3 is CAISVREVSYEQYF. Here the CDR3 DNA reads TGTGCCATCAGTGTGAGGGAGGTAAGCTACGAGCAGTACTTC.